A selection of T cell receptor beta chains follows, all from one sample in a study of blood T cell repertoires in COVID-19. Using immunoSEQ multiplex PCR, the repertoire was profiled, and TCRdb retains in-frame clones only, with some absent. This table holds 130,000 to 150,000 clones, around 80% found once. The sequencing input was peripheral blood. All receptors derive from a man aged 55 to 70 with active or convalescent COVID-19. CDR3s include the opening cysteine and the closing phenylalanine or tryptophan.

V,CDR3
TRBV6-6,CASSRGLAGSSSYEQYF
TRBV28,CASEGYRGAGELFF
TRBV28,CASSLRLSPETQYF
TRBV7-8,CASRPDRGISYEQYF
TRBV10-2,CASSEGTSGRTGELFF
TRBV15,CATSRGQTNNEKLFF
TRBV5-1,CASSPQALSTDTQYF
TRBV7-3,CASSLGRVNEQFF
TRBV29-1,CSVQPTWRTDTQYF
TRBV29-1,CSVTTYNEQFF